This TCR beta chain comes out of a study of T cells in Graves' hyperthyroidism and ophthalmopathy. As for the study in general: Staff took peripheral blood when the initial diagnosis was made, before any treatment began.

Study findings and constraints: Blood also carried most thyroid clonotypes expanded above 0.001.

Stable Graves' hyperthyroidism meant no ophthalmopathy progression within 18 months. Fresh peripheral blood, around 10 ml, yielded the PBMCs. TCR beta CDR3 regions were amplified from RNA transcripts. A first-round RT-PCR of the TCR CDR3 used the HTBI primer set. TCRdb analysed the multiplex PCR reads with MiXCR anew, one entry per CDR3 protein. The repertoire consists of around 440,000 distinct CDR3 sequences, with 15% to 19% occurring once and the leading ten covering about 14%. This clonotype was recorded many times. What it binds is unknown. Germline lookup yields CDR1 DFQATT and CDR2 SNEGSKA (reference sequence). The V and J ends lost 5 bases and 4 bases respectively, with 15 bases between them. The CDR3 extends over 13 amino acids.

The origin of this receptor is a woman aged 18 to 35 with Graves' hyperthyroidism. Sequencing used blood. The chain carries TRBV20-1 and TRBJ2-7, with a tentative D call TRBD2 (5 bases). The CDR3 here is CSALEDLAYEQYF. The DNA for the CDR3 is TGCAGTGCTCTCGAGGACCTAGCTTACGAGCAGTACTTC.